One sample yielded the 18 T cell receptor beta chains listed below, sequenced in a study of Ad26.COV2.S vaccination and SARS-CoV-2 variants. Using immunoSEQ multiplex PCR, the repertoire was profiled, and TCRdb retains in-frame clones only, with some absent. The table includes some 400,000 clones, approximately 89% detected once. The sample's treatment: some 20 received Ad26.COV2.S at low or high dose, single or two shots; 5 received placebo; per-sample allocation not given. Sampling took place 63 days after the first vaccine or placebo injection. Sequences were derived from peripheral blood, sampled in a trial of Ad26.COV2.S vaccine versus placebo. The receptor source for this set is a person between 18 and 65 years old who received the Ad26.COV2.S COVID-19 vaccine or a placebo.

The rearrangement uses TRBV30 and TRBJ2-1, with D perhaps TRBD2 (6 bases). The CDR3 length is 16 residues. V dropped 0 bases and J dropped 9 bases, with 21 bases sitting between them. CDR1 and CDR2 (germline): GTSNPN, SVGIG (reference sequence). CDR3 loop: CAWSVQAGFARSEQFF. The CDR3 nucleotides are TGTGCCTGGAGTGTACAGGCGGGATTCGCTCGCAGTGAGCAGTTCTTC.

The V gene is TRBV6-6, the J gene TRBJ1-5; TRBD1 matches at 7 bases. The germline V gene has CDR1 MNHNY and CDR2 SVGAGI (reference sequence). The CDR3 extends over 14 amino acids. V was clipped by 7 bases and J by 7 bases; unmatched bases: 10. The CDR3 here is CASNRQGAGQPQHF. The CDR3 DNA is TGTGCCAGCAATAGACAGGGAGCGGGGCAGCCCCAGCATTTT.

The CDR3 loop is CASLGLANTNEQFF. The DNA for the CDR3 is TGTGCCAGCCTGGGACTAGCCAATACCAATGAGCAGTTCTTC. The chain has TRBV2 and TRBJ2-1; TRBD2 matches at 9 bases. This CDR3 spans 14 amino acids. Germline CDR1 SNHLY, CDR2 FYNNEI. V shed 8 bases and J 6 bases; nucleotides not matched to a gene: 8. The variable domain in full, with the rest retrieved from reference TRBV2 and TRBJ2-1, is EPEVTQTPSHQVTQMGQEVILRCVPISNHLYFYWYRQILGQKVEFLVSFYNNEISEKSEIFDDQFSVERPDGSNFTLKIRSTKLEDSAMYFCASLGLANTNEQFFGPGTRLTVL.

The chain links TRBV5-6 to TRBJ1-2; 8 bases match TRBD1. The ends lost 1 base at V and 7 bases at J; junction bases unmatched: 12. Germline lookup yields CDR1 SGHDT and CDR2 YYEEEE. This CDR3 spans 16 amino acids. The CDR3 protein is CASSLWRRGQEGGYTF. CDR3 coding DNA: TGTGCCAGCAGCTTGTGGCGCAGGGGGCAGGAGGGTGGCTACACCTTC.

The genes are TRBV5-1 and TRBJ2-5; 7 bases fit TRBD1. V gave up 4 bases and J gave up 1 base; unmatched junction bases: 7. This CDR3 contains 15 residues. Germline CDR1 is SGHRS and CDR2 is YFSETQ. CDR3 DNA: TGCGCCAGCAGCCGGCGTAGGACAGGCCAAGAGACCCAGTACTTC. Encoded protein: CASSRRRTGQETQYF.

The rearrangement links TRBV6-5 to TRBJ1-6; D is possibly TRBD1 (5 bases). CDR3 size: 15 residues. Trimming took off 4 bases at V and 4 bases at J, with 11 bases between the two ends. In germline, CDR1 is MNHEY, CDR2 SVGAGI. CDR3 region: CASSLEGSYNSPLHF. DNA for the CDR3: TGTGCCAGCAGTTTGGAGGGGTCGTATAATTCACCCCTCCACTTT.

CDR3 sequence: CASKLRTSDQETQYF. The DNA of the CDR3 is TGTGCCAGCAAATTGCGGACTAGCGACCAAGAGACCCAGTACTTC. The chain uses TRBV2 and TRBJ2-5; 9 bases map to TRBD2. The J segment lost 0 bases and the V segment lost 7 bases, leaving 6 bases of the junction unmatched. CDR1 SNHLY and CDR2 FYNNEI come from the germline V gene. The CDR3 contains 15 residues. The full variable domain, completed using reference TRBV2 and TRBJ2-5, is EPEVTQTPSHQVTQMGQEVILRCVPISNHLYFYWYRQILGQKVEFLVSFYNNEISEKSEIFDDQFSVERPDGSNFTLKIRSTKLEDSAMYFCASKLRTSDQETQYFGPGTRLLVL.

The V gene is TRBV7-6, the J gene TRBJ2-1; D may be TRBD1 or TRBD2 (5 bases each). V dropped 0 bases and J dropped 2 bases, with 11 bases sitting between them. The CDR3 loop spans 16 amino acids. Germline V CDR1 and CDR2: SGHVS, FNYEAQ. The CDR3 DNA reads TGTGCCAGCAGCTTAGCGTCGGGGACCGCCTACAATGAGCAGTTCTTC. Protein: CASSLASGTAYNEQFF.

The chain combines TRBV30 with TRBJ2-3; 7 nucleotides line up with TRBD1. The V gene end was trimmed by 2 bases and the J gene end by 2 bases; junction bases not matched to a gene: 1. Germline-derived CDR1 and CDR2 are GTSNPN and SVGIG (reference sequence). The length of the CDR3 is 13 residues. The CDR3 nucleotides are TGTGCCTGGAGTAAGGGGGCCACAGATACGCAGTATTTT. Its translation: CAWSKGATDTQYF.

The chain couples TRBV11-1 to TRBJ2-7, with 12 bases aligning to TRBD2. After removal of 3 bases from V and 5 bases from J, the junction contained 2 bases not matched to a gene. Germline loops: CDR1 SGHAT, CDR2 FQDESV (reference sequence). This CDR3 has 14 amino acids. The DNA of the CDR3 is TGTGCCAGCAGCTTGACTAGCGGGAGCCACGAGCAGTACTTC. It encodes CASSLTSGSHEQYF.

This sequence joins TRBV2 and TRBJ1-2, with TRBD1 matching 9 bases. The V segment lost 7 bases and the J segment 7 bases; nucleotides outside the gene matches: 10. The germline V gene encodes CDR1 SNHLY and CDR2 FYNNEI. CDR3 length equals 14 residues. The CDR3: CASNNGTGWRGYTF. Written as DNA, the CDR3 is TGTGCCAGCAACAACGGGACAGGGTGGCGTGGCTACACCTTC.

This chain joins TRBV7-6 and TRBJ2-7; D is uncertain. The germline gives CDR1 SGHVS, CDR2 FNYEAQ. CDR3 length: 15 residues. Between the trimmed V and J ends, which lost 5 bases and 5 bases, there was a span of 19 bases. The CDR3 is CASSPLGRLLDEQYF. CDR3 DNA sequence: TGTGCCAGCAGCCCATTAGGACGGTTGCTGGACGAGCAGTACTTC.

The rearrangement joins TRBV6-1 to TRBJ1-5; D gene unclear. Trimming took 1 base from V and 4 from J, leaving 8 bases between them. The CDR3 runs to 14 residues. Germline V gene data show CDR1 as MNHNS and CDR2 as SASEGT. The chain's CDR3 is CASSEVIGNQPQHF. DNA of the CDR3: TGTGCCAGCAGTGAAGTCATAGGAAATCAGCCCCAGCATTTT.

The rearrangement joins TRBV7-9 to TRBJ2-7, with 8 bases aligning to TRBD2. This CDR3 is built from 18 residues. J lost 4 bases, V lost 0 bases, and 14 bases had no gene match. Germline V CDR1 and CDR2: SEHNR, FQNEAQ (reference sequence). CDR3 sequence reads: CASSLAGRRGSGSYEQYF. In nucleotides, the CDR3 is TGTGCCAGCAGCTTAGCAGGGCGTCGAGGGAGCGGGAGTTACGAGCAGTACTTC.

The chain has TRBV6-1 and TRBJ2-5; D might be TRBD2 (5 bases). The CDR3 contains 12 residues. Germline assignment: CDR1 MNHNS and CDR2 SASEGT. V lost 1 base, J lost 5 bases, and 5 bases lay in between. CDR3 coding DNA: TGTGCCAGCAGTGAAGGGAGGGAGACCCAGTACTTC. Protein: CASSEGRETQYF.

The chain carries TRBV19 and TRBJ2-2; TRBD2 might be the D (6 bases). The V gene's germline CDR1 is LNHDA and CDR2 SQIVND (reference sequence). V was clipped by 3 bases and J by 5 bases, with 13 bases between them. The CDR3 sequence is 15 residues long. The CDR3 region is CASSMRGIGTGELFF. The CDR3 DNA reads TGTGCCAGTAGTATGCGCGGGATAGGAACCGGGGAGCTGTTTTTT.

The chain employs TRBV7-7 and TRBJ2-2; D is perhaps TRBD2 (5 bases). This CDR3 comprises 15 residues. Germline V gene data show CDR1 as SSHAT and CDR2 as FNYEAQ (reference sequence). V lost 3 bases, J lost 2 bases, and 10 bases lay in between. The DNA for the CDR3 is TGTGCCAGCAGCTTTAAGAGCGGTAACACCGGGGAGCTGTTTTTT. Translation: CASSFKSGNTGELFF.

This chain links TRBV27 with TRBJ2-1; D not certain. The V gene lost 5 bases and the J gene lost 1 base, with 6 bases spanning the gap. Germline CDR1 MNHEY, CDR2 SMNVEV (reference sequence). The CDR3 is 13 amino acids. The CDR3 sequence: CASSAGSYNEQFF. For the CDR3, the DNA is TGTGCCAGCAGTGCCGGATCCTACAATGAGCAGTTCTTC.